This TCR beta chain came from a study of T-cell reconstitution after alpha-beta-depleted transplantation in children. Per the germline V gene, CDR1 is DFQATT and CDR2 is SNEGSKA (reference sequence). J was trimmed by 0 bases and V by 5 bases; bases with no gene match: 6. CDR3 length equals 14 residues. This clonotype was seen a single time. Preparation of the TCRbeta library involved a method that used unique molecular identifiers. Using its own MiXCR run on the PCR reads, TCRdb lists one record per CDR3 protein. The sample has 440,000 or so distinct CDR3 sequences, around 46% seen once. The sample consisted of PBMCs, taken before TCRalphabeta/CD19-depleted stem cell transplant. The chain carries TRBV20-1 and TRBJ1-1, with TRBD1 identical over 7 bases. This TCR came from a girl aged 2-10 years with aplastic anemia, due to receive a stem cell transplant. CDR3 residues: CSADKTGMNTEAFF. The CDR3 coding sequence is TGCAGTGCTGATAAGACAGGGATGAACACTGAAGCTTTCTTT.